These 27 T cell receptor beta chains came from one sample sequenced in a study of cytomegalovirus exposure and HLA in healthy donors. The PCR ran on 60 Vbeta and 13 Jbeta primers. Here immunoSEQ multiplex PCR was the method, and the copy in TCRdb shows in-frame clones only, minus some. This sample has 150,000 to 200,000 clones, with approximately 75% found just once. The specimen sequenced was PBMCs. The receptors here all came from a girl under 18 in good health and CMV-seronegative.

The gene calls are TRBV29-1 and TRBJ1-2, with a tentative D call TRBD1 (6 bases). The CDR3 sequence is 10 residues long. Germline V gene sequence: CDR1 SQVTM, CDR2 ANQGSEA. Between the trimmed V and J ends, which lost 5 bases and 6 bases, there was a span of 7 bases. This CDR3 is CSVRQDGYTF. The CDR3 bases are TGCAGCGTTAGACAGGATGGCTACACCTTC.

This chain links TRBV27 with TRBJ2-1; D possibly corresponds to TRBD2 (7 bases). In germline, CDR1 is MNHEY, CDR2 SMNVEV (reference sequence). The CDR3 length is 14 residues. V was clipped by 8 bases and J by 7 bases, with 18 bases between them. The chain's CDR3 is CASRGRGPWNEQFF. CDR3 nucleotides: TGTGCCAGCCGGGGGCGGGGGCCGTGGAATGAGCAGTTCTTC.

The chain carries TRBV5-1 and TRBJ1-6, with 9 positions matching TRBD1. After removal of 4 bases from V and 14 bases from J, the junction contained 19 bases not matched to a gene. Germline-derived CDR1 and CDR2 are SGHRS and YFSETQ. This CDR3 has 17 residues. The CDR3 bases are TGCGCCAGCAGCACGACAGGGGGAAGGGCATCCGTCGGCACCCTCCACTTT. It is translated as CASSTTGGRASVGTLHF.

This CDR3 is CVPTNDTNTEAFF. The CDR3 coding sequence is TGTGTACCTACCAATGACACTAACACTGAAGCTTTCTTT. The chain is built from TRBV15 and TRBJ1-1, with D hard to call. Germline assignment: CDR1 LNHNV and CDR2 YYDKDF (reference sequence). The CDR3 length is 13 residues.

The J gene is TRBJ1-2, the V gene TRBV6-5, with a weak D call TRBD1 (6 bases). The CDR3 runs to 14 residues. Per germline, CDR1 MNHEY and CDR2 SVGAGI. V shed 5 bases and J shed 6 bases, with 16 bases lying between them. The chain's CDR3 is CASSEGTQGHGYTF. CDR3 nucleotides: TGTGCCAGCAGTGAAGGGACACAAGGCCATGGCTACACCTTC.

The genes are TRBV6-5 and TRBJ1-2; tentatively, D is TRBD1 (5 bases). Trimming left V 0 bases short and J 6 bases short, with 14 bases between. The CDR3 is made up of 15 amino acids. Germline assignment: CDR1 MNHEY and CDR2 SVGAGI. The CDR3 nucleotides are TGTGCCAGCAGTTACTCAGGTCGCAGGGAACATGGCTACACCTTC. Translation: CASSYSGRREHGYTF.

The V call is TRBV6-5, the J call TRBJ2-7; no clear D gene. V was clipped by 7 bases and J by 5 bases, with 9 bases between them. CDR1 MNHEY and CDR2 SVGAGI come from the germline V gene. The CDR3 is made up of 11 amino acids. CDR3 DNA sequence: TGTGCCAGCAAATCGGTGAACGAGCAGTACTTC. This sequence encodes CASKSVNEQYF.

V and J are TRBV14 and TRBJ2-5; a possible D gene is TRBD2 (6 bases). The CDR3 contains 13 residues. Per the germline V gene, CDR1 is SGHDN and CDR2 is FVKESK. V lost 0 bases to trimming and J lost 5 bases, with 7 bases between them. The CDR3: CASSQEGGETQYF. The CDR3 DNA reads as TGTGCCAGCAGCCAAGAAGGAGGGGAGACCCAGTACTTC. The whole variable domain, filled in from reference TRBV14 and TRBJ2-5, reads EAGVTQFPSHSVIEKGQTVTLRCDPISGHDNLYWYRRVMGKEIKFLLHFVKESKQDESGMPNNRFLAERTGGTYSTLKVQPAELEDSGVYFCASSQEGGETQYFGPGTRLLVL.

This clone has more than one count but fewer than ten. The CDR3 nucleotides read TGCGCCAGCAGCTCGACAGCTAACTATGGCTACACCTTC. It is translated as CASSSTANYGYTF. This chain connects TRBV5-1 to TRBJ1-2, with D possibly matching TRBD1 (5 bases). The length of the CDR3 is 13 residues. Trimming pared 3 bases from V and 0 bases from J, leaving 6 bases between. CDR1 is SGHRS and CDR2 is YFSETQ in the germline V gene.

V gene TRBV19 combines with J gene TRBJ2-3; the D gene is possibly TRBD1 (6 bases). The V and J ends lost 4 bases and 4 bases respectively, with 18 bases between them. CDR3 length equals 16 residues. Germline-derived CDR1 and CDR2 are LNHDA and SQIVND (reference sequence). The CDR3 nucleotides read TGTGCCAGTAGTAGTGGCTGGTCAGGGGTGGCAGATACGCAGTATTTT. This encodes CASSSGWSGVADTQYF.

The rearrangement links TRBV5-6 to TRBJ1-2, with D unresolved. V lost 7 bases to trimming and J lost 7 bases, with 11 bases between them. CDR1 is SGHDT, CDR2 YYEEEE, per germline. There are 11 residues in the CDR3. CDR3 in amino acids: CASPKAGGYTF. In nucleotides, the CDR3 is TGTGCCAGCCCCAAAGCAGGTGGCTACACCTTC.

This chain joins TRBV6-1 and TRBJ1-2; D call uncertain. The CDR3 runs 11 residues. Germline-derived CDR1 and CDR2 are MNHNS and SASEGT. V lost 5 bases, J lost 4 bases, and 5 bases lay in between. As DNA, the CDR3 is TGTGCCAGCAGTCTCCGCTATGGCTACACCTTC. Encoded protein: CASSLRYGYTF.

The chain has TRBV9 and TRBJ2-1; the match to TRBD2 covers 7 bases. In germline, CDR1 is SGDLS, CDR2 YYNGEE. V was pared by 0 bases and J by 6 bases, with 3 bases of the junction left unmatched. The CDR3 is made up of 14 amino acids. CDR3 DNA sequence: TGTGCCAGCAGCGTAGAAGCGGGGTTCAATGAGCAGTTCTTC. The encoded protein is CASSVEAGFNEQFF.

The chain couples TRBV5-4 to TRBJ2-1; tentatively, D is TRBD2 (6 bases). The CDR3 has 15 amino acids. Germline values: CDR1 SGHNT, CDR2 YYREEE (reference sequence). V shed 4 bases and J shed 1 base, with 12 bases lying between them. CDR3 sequence reads: CASSPPAGSYNEQFF. The CDR3 nucleotides read TGTGCCAGCAGCCCCCCTGCGGGGTCCTACAATGAGCAGTTCTTC.

This chain connects TRBV6-5 to TRBJ1-1, with D maybe TRBD1 (5 bases). The CDR3 totals 14 residues. The germline V gene encodes CDR1 MNHEY and CDR2 SVGAGI. The ends were cut back, 1 base at V and 0 bases at J, with 6 bases in the middle. The CDR3 DNA is TGTGCCAGCAGTTACTTGGACATGAACACTGAAGCTTTCTTT. Its protein is CASSYLDMNTEAFF.

The V and J genes are TRBV12-5 and TRBJ1-5; D unresolved. Deletions cut 0 bases from V and 7 bases from J, with 4 bases between. Germline V CDR1 and CDR2: LGHNT, FRNRAP. The CDR3 spans 12 residues. The CDR3 loop reads CASGLVRQPQHF. Written as DNA, the CDR3 is TGTGCTAGTGGTTTGGTACGGCAGCCCCAGCATTTT.

In this sample, this clone turned up a few times. The chain joins TRBV7-2 to TRBJ2-7; tentative D call: TRBD2 (5 bases). CDR1 and CDR2 from the germline V gene are SGHTA and FQGNSA. Trimming removed 0 bases from V and 3 bases from J, with 12 bases in between. The CDR3 has 15 residues. Written as DNA, the CDR3 is TGTGCCAGCAGCTTAGCTGGGAGCGAGAACTACGAGCAGTACTTC. It translates to CASSLAGSENYEQYF.

V is TRBV2 and J is TRBJ1-1, with D possibly being TRBD1 (5 bases). The V end lost 5 bases, the J end lost 3 bases, and 10 bases lay between the germline ends. Germline CDR1 SNHLY, CDR2 FYNNEI. This CDR3 is 13 amino acids long. CDR3 nucleotide sequence: TGTGCCAGCAGTCTACCGGGGGACACTGAAGCTTTCTTT. Residues: CASSLPGDTEAFF.

The chain employs TRBV13 and TRBJ2-5; no clear D. Germline CDR1 is PRHDT and CDR2 is FYEKMQ (reference sequence). V lost 6 bases and J 3 bases, leaving 20 bases between the germline ends. The CDR3 length is 16 residues. In DNA, the CDR3 is TGTGCCAGCAGTTTGACCGGTCTGAGGTTGGAAGAGACCCAGTACTTC. This encodes CASSLTGLRLEETQYF.

The chain has TRBV29-1 and TRBJ2-1; 7 bases are a match to TRBD2. V was clipped by 7 bases and J by 5 bases; unmatched bases: 2. The CDR3 spans 11 residues. Per germline, CDR1 SQVTM and CDR2 ANQGSEA. The CDR3 loop reads CSAGTNNEQFF. CDR3 DNA sequence: TGCAGCGCCGGGACTAACAATGAGCAGTTCTTC.

About this clone itself: Other DNA sequences in the same sample also yield this CDR3. CDR3 residues: CASSLRESSYNSPLHF. In nucleotides, the CDR3 is TGCGCCAGCAGCTTAAGGGAGAGCTCCTATAATTCACCCCTCCACTTT. The rearrangement links TRBV5-1 to TRBJ1-6; no definite D call. The CDR3 runs to 16 residues. V gave up 2 bases and J gave up 0 bases, with 9 bases separating them. Germline V CDR1 and CDR2: SGHRS, YFSETQ.

The chain couples TRBV5-6 to TRBJ1-2; D remains ambiguous. CDR1 SGHDT and CDR2 YYEEEE come from the germline V gene. Trimming stripped 1 base from V and 7 bases from J, with 14 bases between. The CDR3 has 14 residues. The CDR3 coding sequence is TGTGCCAGCAGCTTGTCCGGGATGCGAAGTGGCTACACCTTC. This codes for CASSLSGMRSGYTF.

The V call is TRBV13, the J call TRBJ1-3; 7 bases align to TRBD1. Germline V lookup: CDR1 PRHDT, CDR2 FYEKMQ (reference sequence). The CDR3 is 14 amino acids. Germline trimming cut 5 bases from V and 8 bases from J; bases unmatched to any gene: 9. The DNA of the CDR3 is TGTGCCAGCAGCAAACCTGGGACAGCGGACACCATATATTTT. Protein: CASSKPGTADTIYF.

This sequence joins TRBV27 and TRBJ2-5; tentative D call: TRBD2 (5 bases). CDR1 and CDR2 from the germline V gene are MNHEY and SMNVEV (reference sequence). V dropped 4 bases and J dropped 6 bases, with 18 bases sitting between them. CDR3 length equals 15 residues. The chain's CDR3 is CASSSGLLGRKTQYF. CDR3 DNA sequence: TGTGCCAGCAGTTCCGGGCTCTTGGGGAGAAAGACCCAGTACTTC.

The chain recombines TRBV5-1 with TRBJ1-2, with D unclear. This CDR3 region has 14 residues. With 0 bases removed from V and 2 bases from J, the gap between germline ends came to 8 bases. From germline, CDR1 is SGHRS and CDR2 YFSETQ. The CDR3 DNA reads as TGCGCCAGCAGCTTGGCCCCAGCGAACTATGGCTACACCTTC. Residues: CASSLAPANYGYTF.

The V gene is TRBV6-5, the J gene TRBJ1-1, with TRBD1 matching over 7 bases. This CDR3 is built from 14 residues. CDR1 and CDR2 from the germline V gene are MNHEY and SVGAGI. The ends lost 5 bases at V and 1 base at J; junction bases unmatched: 4. In nucleotides, the CDR3 is TGTGCCAGCAGTAACCGGGACAGGAACACTGAAGCTTTCTTT. Its translation is CASSNRDRNTEAFF.

The chain links TRBV30 to TRBJ1-5; no clear D. V shed 1 base and J shed 4 bases, with 8 bases lying between them. Germline-derived CDR1 and CDR2 are GTSNPN and SVGIG (reference sequence). The CDR3 runs 13 residues. CDR3 nucleotides: TGTGCCTGGAGTGCGGGAGTAAATCAGCCCCAGCATTTT. This encodes CAWSAGVNQPQHF. Full variable domain (missing parts from reference TRBV30 and TRBJ1-5): SQTIHQWPATLVQPVGSPLSLECTVEGTSNPNLYWYRQAAGRGLQLLFYSVGIGQISSEVPQNLSASRPQDRQFILSSKKLLLSDSGFYLCAWSAGVNQPQHFGDGTRLSIL.